A selection of T cell receptor beta chains follows, all from one sample in a study of blood T cell repertoires in COVID-19. Sequenced by immunoSEQ multiplex PCR; TCRdb stores in-frame clones only, minus some. The data hold roughly 120,000 clones, with 70% to 75% observed a single time. Sample: peripheral blood. The receptor set was obtained from a man older than 75 with COVID-19, enrolled during active disease. Each CDR3 is given with its conserved first and last residue. A D gene is named only where the DNA matches it firmly. Expanded clones are given a class, and other clones once, few, many or no size at all.

d_gene: .; j_gene: TRBJ2-7; abundance: few; v_gene: TRBV29-1; CDR3nt: TGCAGCGTTGCGTCGACAGGCTCCTACGAGCAGTACTTC; CDR3aa: CSVASTGSYEQYF
d_gene: TRBD1; j_gene: TRBJ1-1; abundance: .; v_gene: TRBV25-1; CDR3nt: TGTGCCAGCAGGGGACAGGGGGCGCGGTTTCGGGACACTGAAGCTTTCTTT; CDR3aa: CASRGQGARFRDTEAFF
d_gene: .; j_gene: TRBJ1-4; abundance: .; v_gene: TRBV28; CDR3nt: TGTGCCAGCAGTCCGAGTGATAACAGATTCTTCACTAATGAAAAACTGTTTTTT; CDR3aa: CASSPSDNRFFTNEKLFF
d_gene: TRBD1; j_gene: TRBJ1-6; abundance: few; v_gene: TRBV18; CDR3nt: TGTGCCAGCTCACGGGACAGATATAATTCACCCCTCCACTTT; CDR3aa: CASSRDRYNSPLHF
d_gene: TRBD1; j_gene: TRBJ1-2; abundance: .; v_gene: TRBV3-1/TRBV3-2; CDR3nt: TGTGCCAGCAGCCAGATGGGACAGGACTATGGCTACACCTTC; CDR3aa: CASSQMGQDYGYTF
d_gene: .; j_gene: TRBJ2-1; abundance: .; v_gene: TRBV21-1; CDR3nt: TGTGCCAGCAGCATCGGTCCTTCTCCCCATGAGCGGGAGGTGAACGAGCAGTTCTTC; CDR3aa: CASSIGPSPHEREVNEQFF
d_gene: TRBD1; j_gene: TRBJ2-7; abundance: .; v_gene: TRBV7-8; CDR3nt: TGTGCCAGCAGCTCCAGGGACAGGGGATACGAGCAGTACTTC; CDR3aa: CASSSRDRGYEQYF
d_gene: TRBD1; j_gene: TRBJ2-3; abundance: once; v_gene: TRBV14; CDR3nt: TGTGCCAGCAGCTTCCGGGACAGTAGCACAGATACGCAGTATTTT; CDR3aa: CASSFRDSSTDTQYF
d_gene: .; j_gene: TRBJ1-2; abundance: .; v_gene: TRBV11-2; CDR3nt: TGTGCCAGCAGCTTTTCGGAAGTCGGGGGCTACACCTTC; CDR3aa: CASSFSEVGGYTF
d_gene: TRBD1; j_gene: TRBJ1-4; abundance: few; v_gene: TRBV2; CDR3nt: TGTGCCAGCTCCCCAACGGGACAGGGTAATGAAAAACTGTTTTTT; CDR3aa: CASSPTGQGNEKLFF